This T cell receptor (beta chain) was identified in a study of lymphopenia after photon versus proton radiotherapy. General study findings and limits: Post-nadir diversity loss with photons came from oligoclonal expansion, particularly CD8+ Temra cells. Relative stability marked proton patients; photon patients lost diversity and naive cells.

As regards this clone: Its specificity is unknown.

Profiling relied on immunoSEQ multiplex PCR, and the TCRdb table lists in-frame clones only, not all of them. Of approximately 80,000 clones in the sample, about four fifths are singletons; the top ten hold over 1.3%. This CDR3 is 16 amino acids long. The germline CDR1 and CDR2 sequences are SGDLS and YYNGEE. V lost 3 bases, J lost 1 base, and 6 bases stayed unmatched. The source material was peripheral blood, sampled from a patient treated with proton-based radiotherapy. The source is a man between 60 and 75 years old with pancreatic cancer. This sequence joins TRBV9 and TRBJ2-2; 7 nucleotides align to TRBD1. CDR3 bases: TGTGCCAGCAGCGCCTTCCGGGACAGGAACACCGGGGAGCTGTTTTTT. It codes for CASSAFRDRNTGELFF.